The subject of this entry is one T cell receptor beta chain. What it recognizes is unknown. This entry belongs to a study of neoadjuvant anti-PD-1 for oral cavity cancer. V lost 0 bases, J lost 8 bases, and 11 bases lay in between. Germline V gene data show CDR1 as SGHRS and CDR2 as YFSETQ. CDR3 size: 14 residues. Method: immunoSEQ multiplex PCR; TCRdb's copy keeps in-frame clones and lacks some. The sample has tens of thousands of clones; around four fifths are singletons. Study-wide findings and caveats: Higher pretreatment blood Treg/Th17 ratios correlated with higher pretreatment blood and lower post-treatment tumor TCRbeta clonality.

The sequencing used PBMCs, collected before nivolumab (anti-PD-1) treatment. V usage is TRBV5-1 and J usage is TRBJ1-4; no reliable D call. The clonotype comes from a person aged 40 to 85 with oral cavity squamous cell carcinoma. The CDR3 DNA sequence: TGCGCCAGCAGCTTGGGAAATCGGAAGGAAAAACTGTTTTTT. This translates into CASSLGNRKEKLFF.